This entry is about one TCR beta chain. Its antigen remains undetermined. Within one base of it there is no much larger clone, and no base qualities were kept. This entry belongs to a study of memory CD4+ T cells and cytomegalovirus serostatus (dated by TCRdb to about 2019). The study in broad terms: The cohort comprised 33 healthy Belgian adults, 9 CMV seropositive and roughly 24 CMV seronegative. CD4+ memory TCRbeta repertoires of a Belgian cohort with known cytomegalovirus serostatus were sequenced in order to replicate a published TCR-based CMV serostatus classifier. General conclusions and limits of the study: CMV serostatus prediction reached a median bootstrapped AUC of about 0.94 with the original framework and approximately 0.92 with a US-trained random forest. Among the 160 or so previously reported CMV-associated TCRbeta sequences, over 65 showed up in the CD4+ memory repertoires, with each one found in between one and five individuals. On the Belgian cohort, the classifier based on the original framework reached a median bootstrapped AUC of nearly 0.97, with a 95% CI of 0.76-1.00. Results were interpreted as suggesting that the CMV-associated TCR signature is largely present in the CD4+ memory repertoire. Only CD4+CD45RO+ memory cells were sequenced, unlike the original study, which covered naive and memory CD4+ and CD8+ populations.

A FACSAria II was used to sort memory CD4+ T cells, defined as single viable CD3+CD4+CD8-CD45RO+ cells. CMV serostatus was determined using a Roche Elecsys assay that detects serum IgG against CMV pp150, pp28, p38 and p52. After the samples were thawed, total CD4+ T cells were enriched through positive selection using CD4 magnetic microbeads. The samples came from a different study that was designed specifically to examine the CD4+ T cell memory repertoire. Peripheral blood mononuclear cells were isolated and cryopreserved following standard operating procedures; serum was stored at -80 °C. CD3-PerCP (BW264/56), CD4-APC (RPA-T4), CD45RO-PE (UCHT1) and CD8-Pacific Orange (3B5) antibodies were used for staining, and non-viable cells were excluded with Sytox blue. Including the terminal cysteine and phenylalanine, the CDR3 comprises 12 residues. Only CDR3 DNA is held: 36 bases, read in frame from base 1. Trimming takes 3 bases from V and 2 bases from J, and the germline ends sit 5 bases apart. According to the germline V gene (reference sequence), CDR1 reads SEHNR and CDR2 reads FQNEAQ.

The Quick-DNA Microprep Kit was used to extract genomic DNA from the sorted cells. Amplification of TCRbeta DNA was done with the immunoSEQ hsTCRbeta kit, following the protocol from the manufacturer. TCRbeta libraries were sequenced on an Illumina MiSeq instrument. The original pipeline was this. Once out-of-frame sequences had been removed, a few million distinct TCRbeta sequences were left, which works out to an average of around 73,000 per individual. Each individual was scored by the count of about 150 previously reported CMV-associated TCRbeta sequences and the total productive distinct TCRbeta count. A beta-binomial model was reimplemented in Python, and scikit-learn random forests with default parameters were trained on data from the US cohort. Classifier performance on the Belgian cohort was summarized as median AUC with percentile confidence intervals over 10,000 bootstrap iterations. This is the immuneACCESS table as TCRdb keeps it, with only in-frame sequences that have V and J called. A part of the clones is gone; compared with another copy, unresolved V genes explain less than half, and the rest is unexplained. From that table come the V and J calls and clone size; the DNA was used to work out D and trimming. For this sample there are about 82,000 clones; more than 70% appear just once. The ten most abundant clones make up roughly 0.79% of the sample.

The chain is made from TRBV7-9 and TRBJ2-7; no confident D gene assignment can be made. The origin of this receptor is an adult in good health and CMV-seronegative. Sequenced sample: memory CD4+ T cells from blood. The nucleotide sequence reads TGTGCCAGCAGCTTTAATCCCTACGAGCAGTACTTC. Its protein reads: CASSFNPYEQYF.